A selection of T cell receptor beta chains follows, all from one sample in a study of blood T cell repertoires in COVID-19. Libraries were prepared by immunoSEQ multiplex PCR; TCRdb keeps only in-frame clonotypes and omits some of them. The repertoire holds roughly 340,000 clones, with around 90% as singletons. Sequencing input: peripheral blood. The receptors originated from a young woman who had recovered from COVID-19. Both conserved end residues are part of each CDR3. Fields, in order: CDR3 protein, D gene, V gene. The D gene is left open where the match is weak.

cdr3_aa: CASTGFAKNIQYF
d_call: -
v_call: TRBV19

cdr3_aa: CASSRLQTPNTEAFF
d_call: -
v_call: TRBV2

cdr3_aa: CASGSTASGQETQYF
d_call: TRBD2
v_call: TRBV5-1

cdr3_aa: CASSPVPGLAIAGELFF
d_call: TRBD2
v_call: TRBV11-2

cdr3_aa: CASSSRTSPAGEQFF
d_call: TRBD2
v_call: TRBV19

cdr3_aa: CAGWGGAPNQETQYF
d_call: -
v_call: TRBV24-1

cdr3_aa: CSASTPIRTSGSSDTQYF
d_call: TRBD2
v_call: TRBV20-1

cdr3_aa: CASSRLAGGPNEQFF
d_call: TRBD2
v_call: TRBV19

cdr3_aa: CASSDPFSGGAYNEQFF
d_call: TRBD2
v_call: TRBV6-4

cdr3_aa: CASSPGPPAGVNGELFF
d_call: TRBD2
v_call: TRBV7-8

cdr3_aa: CASSYDRGGYTF
d_call: TRBD1
v_call: TRBV12-3/TRBV12-4

cdr3_aa: CASPGNSGNTIYF
d_call: -
v_call: TRBV30

cdr3_aa: CASRHRAGNTIYF
d_call: -
v_call: TRBV19

cdr3_aa: CASSHTGSSYNEQFF
d_call: -
v_call: TRBV28

cdr3_aa: CASGQTSGANVLTF
d_call: -
v_call: TRBV3-1/TRBV3-2

cdr3_aa: CASSIVAGPGSYGYTF
d_call: -
v_call: TRBV19

cdr3_aa: CASSRQGSWGVGYTF
d_call: TRBD1
v_call: TRBV2

cdr3_aa: CASSPYRDKPLETQYF
d_call: -
v_call: TRBV18

cdr3_aa: CASSQDVGRLNTEAFF
d_call: -
v_call: TRBV4-1

cdr3_aa: CASSPSQASAGRTQYF
d_call: -
v_call: TRBV9

cdr3_aa: CASSPDRAPSTDTQYF
d_call: TRBD1
v_call: TRBV18

cdr3_aa: CASMRQMNTEAFF
d_call: -
v_call: TRBV19